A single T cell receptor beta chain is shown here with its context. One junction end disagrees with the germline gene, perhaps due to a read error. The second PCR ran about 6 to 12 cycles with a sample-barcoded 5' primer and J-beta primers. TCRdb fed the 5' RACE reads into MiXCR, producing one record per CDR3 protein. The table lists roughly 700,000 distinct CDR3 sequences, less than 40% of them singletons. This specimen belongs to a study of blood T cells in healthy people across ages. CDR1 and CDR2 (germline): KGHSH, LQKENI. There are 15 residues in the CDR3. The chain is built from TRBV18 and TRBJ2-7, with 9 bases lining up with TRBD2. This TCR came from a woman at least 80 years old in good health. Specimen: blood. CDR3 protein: CAGSLTSGGYNEQYF. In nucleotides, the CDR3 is TGTGCCGGCTCTCTGACTAGCGGAGGTTACAATGAGCAGTACTTC. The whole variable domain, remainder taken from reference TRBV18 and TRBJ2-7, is NAGVMQNPRHLVRRRGQEARLRCSPMKGHSHVYWYRQLPEEGLKFMVYLQKENIIDESGMPKERFSAEFPKEGPSILRIQQVVRGDSAAYFCAGSLTSGGYNEQYFGPGTRLTVT.